This TCR beta chain was sequenced in a study of shared clonotypes between healthy human individuals (dated by TCRdb to 2020 to 2022). General notes on the study: The cohort comprised a couple of women and a few men aged 18 to 49 years. Leukapheresis yielded between about 0.9 and 8.9 billion PBMCs per donor. To estimate repertoire size and how much clonotypes are shared between individuals, the study performed deep sequencing of blood TCR repertoires from five healthy adults. To increase sequencing depth and limit assay-specific biases, different laboratories used diverse techniques to prepare libraries and sequence TCR repertoires.

Measured from the cysteine to the phenylalanine, the CDR3 is 15 residues long. Solely the CDR3 DNA is kept, with 45 bases framed from the first base. In the germline V gene, CDR1 corresponds to WSHSY and CDR2 to SAAADI. What the work shows at the level of the full study, not this receptor alone: Because the study included a small number of donors, the genetic and exposure-history diversity represented was limited. Sampling was restricted to blood, and TCR repertoires in tissue are likely to differ from TCR repertoires in blood. Pairwise subsampling indicated that sequencing depth was expected to affect the degree of clonotype sharing among donors.

As regards this clone: Its specific antigen is unknown. This probably arose from a read error, given a far larger clone one base away. The sample carries other DNA sequences with the same CDR3.

TCR CDR3 regions were amplified from genomic DNA by multiplex PCR using the deep immunoSEQ assay. Extracted genomic DNA from each cell subset was distributed evenly across all wells of several immunoSEQ 96-well plates, and each plate was treated as a replicate. For unsorted PBMC, roughly 330 ng of genomic DNA, equivalent to about 30,000 T cell genomes, went into each replicate PCR. Genomic DNA from unsorted PBMC was sequenced over ten immunoSEQ deep assay plates. Purified libraries were quantified with a Qubit 3.0 fluorometer, sized on a Bioanalyzer 2100, and re-quantified with the KAPA Library Quantification kit. A separate single-read 150-cycle Illumina NextSeq 550 flow cell was used to sequence each immunoSEQ 96-well plate. On the study's bioinformatics: Because only junctional sequences without quality scores were contained in the immunoSEQ output, filtering matching that applied to full-length reads could not be performed. To assign V/J genes and CDR3, sequences were annotated using PyIR, a Python wrapper for IgBLAST v1.9, with IMGT germline references. Reads were filtered out if the reads had weak V/J assignments (E-value above 1e-6), no CDR3, stop codons, out-of-frame junctions, or ambiguous translated residues. V3J clonotypes were defined as sequences sharing an identical inferred V gene, J gene, and CDR3 amino acid sequence. Percentage overlap between repertoires was calculated by dividing the number of shared unique clonotypes by the size of the smaller repertoire. Repertoire richness was assessed with RTK rarefaction, the Chao1 estimator, and Recon v2.1 estimates of unobserved clonotypes. TCRdb mirrors the immuneACCESS table, restricted to in-frame sequences. Some clones are absent from its copies; in checked studies, under half trace to an unresolved V gene, and the reason for the others is unknown. V, J and clone size reflect that table, while D and trimming were determined from the DNA. The sample yields approximately 470,000 clones; more than 65% were counted once. The ten largest clones capture about an eighth of the sample.

Healthy HIV-negative adults with no recently reported acute infections or vaccinations were included as donors. Every donor was a Caucasian adult residing in Nashville, Tennessee, USA. For unsorted samples, 90 million or so PBMCs were counted and genomic DNA was extracted with the QIAamp DNA Blood Mini kit. After blood collection by leukapheresis, PBMCs were isolated using Ficoll-Histopaque density gradient centrifugation and then cryopreserved in the vapor phase of liquid nitrogen. The chain was built from TRBV10-2 and TRBJ1-5, and 7 bases in between align with TRBD1. The source of this sequence is a woman in her forties in good health. Some clones in this sample may be carry-over from other donors' samples. The sample consisted of PBMCs. The CDR3 reads as follows: CASSEDRTRNQPQHF. DNA sequence: TGCGCCAGTAGTGAGGACAGGACCCGCAATCAGCCCCAGCATTTT.